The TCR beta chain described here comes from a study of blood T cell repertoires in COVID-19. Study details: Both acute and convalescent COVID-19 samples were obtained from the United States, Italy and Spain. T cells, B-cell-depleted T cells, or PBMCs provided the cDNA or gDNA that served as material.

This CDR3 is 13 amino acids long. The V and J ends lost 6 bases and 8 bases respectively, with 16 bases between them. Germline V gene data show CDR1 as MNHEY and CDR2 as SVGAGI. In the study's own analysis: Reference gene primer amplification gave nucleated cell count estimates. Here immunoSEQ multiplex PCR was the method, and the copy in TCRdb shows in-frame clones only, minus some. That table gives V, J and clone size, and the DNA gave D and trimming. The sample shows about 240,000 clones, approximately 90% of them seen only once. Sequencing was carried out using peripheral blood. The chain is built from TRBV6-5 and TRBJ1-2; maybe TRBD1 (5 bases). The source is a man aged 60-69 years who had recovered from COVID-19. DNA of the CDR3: TGTGCCAGCAGGAGAGACAGATCTATAGGCTACACCTTC. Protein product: CASRRDRSIGYTF.